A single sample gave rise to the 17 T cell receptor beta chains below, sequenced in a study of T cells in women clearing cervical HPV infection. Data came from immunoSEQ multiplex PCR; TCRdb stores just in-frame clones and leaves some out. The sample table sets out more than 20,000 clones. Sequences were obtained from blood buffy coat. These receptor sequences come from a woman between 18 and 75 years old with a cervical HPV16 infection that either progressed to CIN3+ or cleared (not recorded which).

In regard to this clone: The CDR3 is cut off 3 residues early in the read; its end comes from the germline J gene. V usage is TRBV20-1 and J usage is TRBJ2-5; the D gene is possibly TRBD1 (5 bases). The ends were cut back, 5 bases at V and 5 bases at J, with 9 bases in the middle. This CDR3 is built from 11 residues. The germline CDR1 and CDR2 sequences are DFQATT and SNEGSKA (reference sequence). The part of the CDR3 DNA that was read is TGCAGTGCTGTAAAGGGGGAGACC. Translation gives CSAVKGET. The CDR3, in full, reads CSAVKGETQYF.

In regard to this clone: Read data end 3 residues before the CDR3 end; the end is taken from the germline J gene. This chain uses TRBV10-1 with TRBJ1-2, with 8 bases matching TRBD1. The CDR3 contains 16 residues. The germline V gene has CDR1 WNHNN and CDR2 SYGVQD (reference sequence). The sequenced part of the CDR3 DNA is TGCGCCAGCAGTGAGTTATTGACAGGGGCCTACAATGAC. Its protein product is CASSELLTGAYND. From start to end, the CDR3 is CASSELLTGAYNDYTF.

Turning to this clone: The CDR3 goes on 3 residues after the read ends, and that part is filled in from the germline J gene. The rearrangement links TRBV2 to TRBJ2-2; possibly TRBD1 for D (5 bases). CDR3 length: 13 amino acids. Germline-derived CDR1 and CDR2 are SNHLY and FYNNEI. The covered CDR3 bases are TGTGCCAGCTATAAGGGGTTTAATGAAAAG. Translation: CASYKGFNEK. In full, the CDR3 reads CASYKGFNEKLFF.

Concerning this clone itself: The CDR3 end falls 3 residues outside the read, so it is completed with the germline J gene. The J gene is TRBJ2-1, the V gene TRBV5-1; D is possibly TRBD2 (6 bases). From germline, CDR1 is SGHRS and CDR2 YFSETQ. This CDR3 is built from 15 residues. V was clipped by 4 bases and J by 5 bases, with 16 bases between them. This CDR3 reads CASSPEGTSNNEQFF. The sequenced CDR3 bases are TGCGCCAGCAGCCCGGAAGGGACTTCAAACAATGAG. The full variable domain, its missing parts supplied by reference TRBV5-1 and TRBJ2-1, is KAGVTQTPRYLIKTRGQQVTLSCSPISGHRSVSWYQQTPGQGLQFLFEYFSETQRNKGNFPGRFSGRQFSNSRSEMNVSTLELGDSALYLCASSPEGTSNNEQFFGPGTRLTVL.

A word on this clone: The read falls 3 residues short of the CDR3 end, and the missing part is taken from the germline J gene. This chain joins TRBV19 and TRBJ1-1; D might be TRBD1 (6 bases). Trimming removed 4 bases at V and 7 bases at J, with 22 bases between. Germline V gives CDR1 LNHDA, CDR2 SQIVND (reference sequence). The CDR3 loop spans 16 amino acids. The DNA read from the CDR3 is TGTGCCAGTAGTAGTCTCTTAGGGGGGGATTTCGATGAA. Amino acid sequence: CASSSLLGGDFDE. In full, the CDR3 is CASSSLLGGDFDEAFF. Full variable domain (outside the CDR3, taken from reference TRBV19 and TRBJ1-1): DGGITQSPKYLFRKEGQNVTLSCEQNLNHDAMYWYRQDPGQGLRLIYYSQIVNDFQKGDIAEGYSVSREKKESFPLTVTSAQKNPTAFYLCASSSLLGGDFDEAFFGQGTRLTVV.

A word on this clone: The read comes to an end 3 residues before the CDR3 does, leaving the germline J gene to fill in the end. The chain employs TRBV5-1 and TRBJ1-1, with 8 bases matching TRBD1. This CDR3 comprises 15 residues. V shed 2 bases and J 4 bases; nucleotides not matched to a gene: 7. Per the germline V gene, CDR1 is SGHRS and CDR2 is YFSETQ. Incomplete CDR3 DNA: TGCGCCAGCAGCTTAGGACAGGGATTATTCACTGAA. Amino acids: CASSLGQGLFTE. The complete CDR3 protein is CASSLGQGLFTEAFF. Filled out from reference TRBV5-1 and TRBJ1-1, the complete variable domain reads KAGVTQTPRYLIKTRGQQVTLSCSPISGHRSVSWYQQTPGQGLQFLFEYFSETQRNKGNFPGRFSGRQFSNSRSEMNVSTLELGDSALYLCASSLGQGLFTEAFFGQGTRLTVV.

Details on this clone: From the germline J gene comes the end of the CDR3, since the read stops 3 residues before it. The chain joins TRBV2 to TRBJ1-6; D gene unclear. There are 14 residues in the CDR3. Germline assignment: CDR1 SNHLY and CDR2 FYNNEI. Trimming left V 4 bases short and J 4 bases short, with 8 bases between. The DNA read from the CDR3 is TGTGCCAGCAGTGCCAGAGTTTATAATTCACCC. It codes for CASSARVYNSP. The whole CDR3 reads CASSARVYNSPLHF.

CDR3 DNA (partial): TGCGCCAGCAGCCTCCGGACTAGCGGGGGCCCCGCTGGGGAGACG. Encoded protein: CASSLRTSGGPAGET. The entire CDR3 protein is CASSLRTSGGPAGETQYF. The V and J genes are TRBV5-1 and TRBJ2-3; 13 bases match TRBD2. The read comes to an end 3 residues before the CDR3 does, leaving the germline J gene to fill in the end. The germline gives CDR1 SGHRS, CDR2 YFSETQ. The CDR3 totals 18 residues.

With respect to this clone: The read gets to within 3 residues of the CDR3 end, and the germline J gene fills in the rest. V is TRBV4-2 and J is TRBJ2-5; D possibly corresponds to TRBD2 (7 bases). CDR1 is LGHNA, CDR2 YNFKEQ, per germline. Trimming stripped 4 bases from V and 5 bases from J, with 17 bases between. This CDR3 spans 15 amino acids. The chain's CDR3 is CASSLVGGAPETQYF. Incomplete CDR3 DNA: TGTGCCAGCAGCCTCGTGGGGGGGGCTCCTGAGACC.

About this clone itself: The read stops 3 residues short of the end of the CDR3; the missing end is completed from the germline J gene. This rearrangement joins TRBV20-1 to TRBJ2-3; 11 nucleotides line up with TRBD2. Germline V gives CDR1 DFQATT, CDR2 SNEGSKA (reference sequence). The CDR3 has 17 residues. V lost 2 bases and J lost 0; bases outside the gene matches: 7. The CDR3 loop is CSARRSGGAGSTDTQYF. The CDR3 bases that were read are TGCAGTGCTAGACGTAGCGGGGGGGCCGGAAGCACAGATACG.

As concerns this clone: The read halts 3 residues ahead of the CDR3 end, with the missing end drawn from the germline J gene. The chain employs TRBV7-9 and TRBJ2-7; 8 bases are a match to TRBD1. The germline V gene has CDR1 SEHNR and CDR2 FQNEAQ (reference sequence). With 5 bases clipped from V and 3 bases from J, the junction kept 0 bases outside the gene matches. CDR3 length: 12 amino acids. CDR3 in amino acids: CASSGTGYEQYF. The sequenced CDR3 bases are TGTGCCAGCAGCGGGACAGGCTACGAG.

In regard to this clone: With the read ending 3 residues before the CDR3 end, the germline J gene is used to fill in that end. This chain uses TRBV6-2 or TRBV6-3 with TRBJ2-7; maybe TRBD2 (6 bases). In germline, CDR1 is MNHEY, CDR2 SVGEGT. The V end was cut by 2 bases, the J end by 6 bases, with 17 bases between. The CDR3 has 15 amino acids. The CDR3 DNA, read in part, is TGTGCCAGCAGTTACGGTCGATCGGCGGGGAGCGAG. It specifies CASSYGRSAGSE. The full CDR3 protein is CASSYGRSAGSEQYF.

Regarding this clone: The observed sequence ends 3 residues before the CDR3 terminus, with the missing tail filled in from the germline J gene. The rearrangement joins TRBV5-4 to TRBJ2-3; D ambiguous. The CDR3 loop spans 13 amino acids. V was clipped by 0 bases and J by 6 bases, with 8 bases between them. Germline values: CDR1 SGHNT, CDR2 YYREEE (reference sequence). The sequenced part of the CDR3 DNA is TGTGCCAGCAGCTTGGATATGGGCGATACG. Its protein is CASSLDMGDT. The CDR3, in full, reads CASSLDMGDTQYF.

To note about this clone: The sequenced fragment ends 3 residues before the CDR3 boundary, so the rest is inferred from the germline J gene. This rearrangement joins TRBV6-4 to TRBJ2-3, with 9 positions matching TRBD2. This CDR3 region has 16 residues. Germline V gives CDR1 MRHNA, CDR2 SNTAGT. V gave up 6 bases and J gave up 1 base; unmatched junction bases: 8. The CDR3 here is CASSRLAGAGTDTQYF. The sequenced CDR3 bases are TGTGCCAGCAGCCGGTTAGCGGGAGCGGGCACAGATACG.

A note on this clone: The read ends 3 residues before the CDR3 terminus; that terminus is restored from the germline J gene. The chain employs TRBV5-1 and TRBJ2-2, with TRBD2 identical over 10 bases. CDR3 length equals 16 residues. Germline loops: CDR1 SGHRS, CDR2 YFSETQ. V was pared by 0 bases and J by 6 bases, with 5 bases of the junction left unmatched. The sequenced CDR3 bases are TGCGCCAGCAGCTTGGGCAGCGGGGGGGCCGCCGGGGAG. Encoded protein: CASSLGSGGAAGE. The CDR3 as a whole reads CASSLGSGGAAGELFF.

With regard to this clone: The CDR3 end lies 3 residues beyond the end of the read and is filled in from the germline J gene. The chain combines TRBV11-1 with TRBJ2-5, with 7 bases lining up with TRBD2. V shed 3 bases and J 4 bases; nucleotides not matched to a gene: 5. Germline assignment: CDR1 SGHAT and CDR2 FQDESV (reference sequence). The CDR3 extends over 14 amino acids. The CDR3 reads CASSFNSGGETQYF. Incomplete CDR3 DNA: TGTGCCAGCAGCTTTAATTCGGGGGGAGAGACC.

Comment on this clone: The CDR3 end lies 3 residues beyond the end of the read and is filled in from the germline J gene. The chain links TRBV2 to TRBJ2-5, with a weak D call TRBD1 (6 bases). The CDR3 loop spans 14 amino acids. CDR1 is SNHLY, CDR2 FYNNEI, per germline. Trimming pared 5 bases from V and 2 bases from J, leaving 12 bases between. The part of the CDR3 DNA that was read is TGTGCCAGCAGTCGGACAGCCCCGCAAGAGACC. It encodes CASSRTAPQET. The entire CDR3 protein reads CASSRTAPQETQYF.